The text below deals with one TCR beta chain. Antigen: not known. With a far larger clone one base away, a read error is the likely cause. The sample is drawn from a study of read filtering for tumor transcriptome and immune sequencing. Study-wide context: Whole-transcriptome libraries were prepared after DNase treatment.

The CDR3 has 14 amino acids. CDR1 and CDR2 (germline): SGHRS, YFSETQ. From around 0.4 ug of RNA, a library with molecular barcoded alpha/delta and beta/gamma adaptors was made. TCRdb itself ran the reads through MiXCR, one entry per CDR3 protein. The sample includes roughly 41,000 distinct CDR3 sequences, roughly 13% of them seen just once. Study results and caveats: Compared with RNA-seq, IR-seq gave much higher clonotype depth and reliability.

The chain couples TRBV5-1 to TRBJ1-4; D unclear. This clonotype was sampled from a donor aged 40 or older with multiple myeloma. The specimen sequenced was a population of CD138-negative cells sorted from bone marrow. The CDR3 sequence is CASSLERFVDTPYF. In DNA form, the CDR3 reads TGCGCCAGCAGCTTGGAGAGGTTCGTTGATACGCCGTATTTT. Filled out from reference TRBV5-1 and TRBJ1-4, the complete variable domain reads KAGVTQTPRYLIKTRGQQVTLSCSPISGHRSVSWYQQTPGQGLQFLFEYFSETQRNKGNFPGRFSGRQFSNSRSEMNVSTLELGDSALYLCASSLERFVDTPYFGSGTQLSVL.